This T cell receptor (beta chain) was identified during a study of technical replicates of blood from a handful of donors (TCRdb year 2017). As for this clone: The antigen it binds to is not known. Per-base quality was not reported, and no clone a single base away is much larger than it.

Libraries were built with the immunoSEQ multiplex PCR assay. Entries here come from immuneACCESS through TCRdb and include only in-frame sequences with V and J called. Some clones fail to appear in such tables; in the studies checked, an unresolved V gene covers under half of the shortfall, and the cause of the remainder is unknown. The sample table shows tens of thousands of clones, and 65% to 90% are seen once. Of the sample, 5% to 6% falls within the top ten clones. This clonotype was sampled from a human donor in good health. Some clones in this sample may be carry-over from other donors' samples. Input material: PBMCs.

The CDR3 reads CASSPGWWAQHF. The nucleotide sequence reads as follows: TGTGCCAGCTCACCGGGCTGGTGGGCCCAGCATTTT. The chain links TRBV18 with TRBJ1-5; the D segment cannot be called with confidence. Looking up the germline V gene yields CDR1 KGHSH and CDR2 LQKENI. From cysteine to phenylalanine, the CDR3 is 12 amino acids long. Just CDR3 DNA is preserved here, 36 bases in frame from base 1. A distance of 11 bases separates the germline ends of V and J, which lose 3 bases and 11 bases respectively.